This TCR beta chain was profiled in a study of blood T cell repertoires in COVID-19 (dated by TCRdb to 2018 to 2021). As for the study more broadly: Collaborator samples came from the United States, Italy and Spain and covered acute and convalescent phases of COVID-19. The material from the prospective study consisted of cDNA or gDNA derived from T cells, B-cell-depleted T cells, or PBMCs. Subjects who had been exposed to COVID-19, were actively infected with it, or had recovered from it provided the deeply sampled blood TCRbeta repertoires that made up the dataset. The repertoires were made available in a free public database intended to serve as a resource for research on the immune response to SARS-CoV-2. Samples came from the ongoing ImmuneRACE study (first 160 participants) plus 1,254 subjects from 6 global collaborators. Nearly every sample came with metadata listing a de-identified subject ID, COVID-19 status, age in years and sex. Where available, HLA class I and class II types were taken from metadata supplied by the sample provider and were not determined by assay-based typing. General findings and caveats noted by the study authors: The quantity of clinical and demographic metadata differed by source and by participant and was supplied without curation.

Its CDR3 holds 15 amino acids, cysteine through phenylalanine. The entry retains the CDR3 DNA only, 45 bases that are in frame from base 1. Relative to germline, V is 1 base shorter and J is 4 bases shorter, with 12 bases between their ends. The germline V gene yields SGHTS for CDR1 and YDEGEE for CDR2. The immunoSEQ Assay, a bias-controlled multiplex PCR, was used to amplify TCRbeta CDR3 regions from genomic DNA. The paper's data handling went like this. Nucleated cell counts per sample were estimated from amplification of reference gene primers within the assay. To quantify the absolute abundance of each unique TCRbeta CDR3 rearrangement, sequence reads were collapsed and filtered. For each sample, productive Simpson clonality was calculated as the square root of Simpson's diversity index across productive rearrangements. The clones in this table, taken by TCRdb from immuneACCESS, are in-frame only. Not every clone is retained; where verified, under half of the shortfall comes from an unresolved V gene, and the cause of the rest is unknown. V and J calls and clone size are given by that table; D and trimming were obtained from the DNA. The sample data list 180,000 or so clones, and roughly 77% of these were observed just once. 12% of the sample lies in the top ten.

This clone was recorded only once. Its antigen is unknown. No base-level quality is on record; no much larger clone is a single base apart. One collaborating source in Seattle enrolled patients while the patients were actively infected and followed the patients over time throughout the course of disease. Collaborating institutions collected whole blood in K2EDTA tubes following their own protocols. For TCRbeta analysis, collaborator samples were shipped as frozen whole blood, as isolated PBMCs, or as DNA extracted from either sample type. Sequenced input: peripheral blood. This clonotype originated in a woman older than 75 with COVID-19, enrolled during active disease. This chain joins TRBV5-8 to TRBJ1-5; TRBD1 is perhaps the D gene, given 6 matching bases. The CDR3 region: CASSLRGALNQPQHF. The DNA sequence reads TGTGCCAGCAGCTTGCGGGGGGCCCTAAATCAGCCCCAGCATTTT.